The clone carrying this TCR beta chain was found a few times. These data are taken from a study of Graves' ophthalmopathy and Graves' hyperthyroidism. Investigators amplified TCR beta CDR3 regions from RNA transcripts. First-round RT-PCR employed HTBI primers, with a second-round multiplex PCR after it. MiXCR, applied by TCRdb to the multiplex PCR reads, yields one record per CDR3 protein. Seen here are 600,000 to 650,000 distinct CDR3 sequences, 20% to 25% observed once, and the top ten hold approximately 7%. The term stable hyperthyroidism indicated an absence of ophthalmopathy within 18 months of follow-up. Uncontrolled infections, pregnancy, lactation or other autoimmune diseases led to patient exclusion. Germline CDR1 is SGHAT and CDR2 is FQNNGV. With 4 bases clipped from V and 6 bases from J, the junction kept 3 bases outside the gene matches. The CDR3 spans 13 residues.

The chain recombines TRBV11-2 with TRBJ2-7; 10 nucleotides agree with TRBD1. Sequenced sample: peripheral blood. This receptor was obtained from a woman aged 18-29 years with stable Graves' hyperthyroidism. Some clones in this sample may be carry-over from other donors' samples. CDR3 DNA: TGTGCCAGCAGCTCCGGGACAGGGGCCGAGCAGTACTTC. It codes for CASSSGTGAEQYF.